These 31 T cell receptor beta chains were sequenced from one sample in a study of T cells in localized non-small cell lung cancer. Measured with immunoSEQ multiplex PCR; TCRdb has only the in-frame clones, and not every one. Of tens of thousands of clones in the sample, just over 85% were seen once. The specimen was peripheral blood, collected before any cancer treatment. The source of these receptors is a woman between 35 and 70 years old with stage I lung adenocarcinoma.

The chain carries TRBV14 and TRBJ1-2; 7 bases map to TRBD1. Germline V gene data show CDR1 as SGHDN and CDR2 as FVKESK. J was trimmed by 1 base and V by 1 base; bases with no gene match: 12. The CDR3 covers 18 residues. The CDR3 region is CASSQAPWTGDNNYGYTF. The CDR3 DNA reads TGTGCCAGCAGCCAAGCGCCCTGGACAGGCGATAATAACTATGGCTACACCTTC.

This rearrangement joins TRBV9 to TRBJ1-4; tentative D call: TRBD1 (5 bases). Per germline, CDR1 SGDLS and CDR2 YYNGEE. This CDR3 has 14 residues. Between the trimmed V and J ends, which lost 4 bases and 6 bases, there was a span of 13 bases. The CDR3 coding sequence is TGTGCCAGCAGCCTATATGGAGGGGATGAAAAACTGTTTTTT. Translating it yields CASSLYGGDEKLFF.

This chain uses TRBV18 with TRBJ1-6; a weak D match, TRBD1 (6 bases). There are 13 residues in the CDR3. CDR1 and CDR2 from the germline V gene are KGHSH and LQKENI. The germline V and J ends were trimmed by 8 bases and 4 bases, with 9 bases remaining between them. CDR3 residues: CASPGHYNSPLHF. CDR3 sequence (DNA): TGTGCCAGCCCGGGACATTATAATTCACCCCTCCACTTT.

This chain uses TRBV7-2 with TRBJ1-1, with D tentatively TRBD1 (6 bases). V shed 5 bases and J shed 4 bases, with 14 bases lying between them. The CDR3 loop spans 14 amino acids. Germline V gene sequence: CDR1 SGHTA, CDR2 FQGNSA. In DNA, the CDR3 is TGTGCCAGCAGCGAACGGGGGGCAGGCACTGAAGCTTTCTTT. It encodes CASSERGAGTEAFF.

This clone was detected only once. The V gene is TRBV19, the J gene TRBJ1-1; TRBD1 might be the D (6 bases). Deletions cut 5 bases from V and 4 bases from J, with 17 bases between. The CDR3 spans 15 residues. Per the germline V gene, CDR1 is LNHDA and CDR2 is SQIVND (reference sequence). This chain's CDR3 is CASSPRTGIRTEAFF. CDR3 DNA sequence: TGTGCCAGTAGTCCCCGAACAGGGATCCGCACTGAAGCTTTCTTT. Full variable domain (missing parts from reference TRBV19 and TRBJ1-1): DGGITQSPKYLFRKEGQNVTLSCEQNLNHDAMYWYRQDPGQGLRLIYYSQIVNDFQKGDIAEGYSVSREKKESFPLTVTSAQKNPTAFYLCASSPRTGIRTEAFFGQGTRLTVV.

With respect to this clone: This sample includes further DNA sequences coding for the same CDR3. The rearrangement uses TRBV4-3 and TRBJ1-1, with no clear D. CDR1 and CDR2 (germline): LGHNA, YSLEER. The CDR3 is made up of 18 amino acids. Trimming stripped 0 bases from V and 0 bases from J, with 17 bases between. The CDR3 loop is CASSQDKGVGLMNTEAFF. The CDR3, as DNA: TGCGCCAGCAGCCAAGATAAGGGCGTCGGCCTGATGAACACTGAAGCTTTCTTT.

The J gene is TRBJ1-6, the V gene TRBV19, with D possibly matching TRBD1 (5 bases). CDR1 LNHDA and CDR2 SQIVND come from the germline V gene (reference sequence). V was cut by 7 bases and J by 8 bases, with 21 bases left in between. The CDR3 is 16 residues long. CDR3 DNA sequence: TGTGCCAGTACCAAGGGCGGGTTGGGGGTCCATTCACCCCTCCACTTT. Encoded protein: CASTKGGLGVHSPLHF.

This chain connects TRBV5-3 to TRBJ2-5; weak D call: TRBD1 (7 bases). The tail of the sequence fits TRBJ2-7 better, so the J call may be wrong. TRBV5-3 is sorted into the ORF group, with uncertain function. The length of the CDR3 is 14 residues. As DNA, the CDR3 is TGTGCCAGAAAGGTGCGGGACAGCCGGTACGAGCAGTACTTC. It is translated as CARKVRDSRYEQYF.

The rearrangement joins TRBV6-6 to TRBJ1-2; 10 bases are shared with TRBD1. The ends lost 6 bases at V and 3 bases at J; junction bases unmatched: 4. This CDR3 has 14 amino acids. Germline V gives CDR1 MNHNY, CDR2 SVGAGI (reference sequence). The CDR3 DNA reads as TGTGCCAGCAGAGACAGGGGGCGTTACTATGGCTACACCTTC. This encodes CASRDRGRYYGYTF.

The chain couples TRBV4-2 to TRBJ1-3; D ambiguous. This CDR3 spans 16 amino acids. Trimming cost V 4 bases and J 2 bases, with 15 bases left between them. Germline-derived CDR1 and CDR2 are LGHNA and YNFKEQ. The CDR3, as DNA: TGTGCCAGCAGCCGAGAAGGAGCGGGAACTGGAAACACCATATATTTT. Encoded protein: CASSREGAGTGNTIYF.

This chain connects TRBV9 to TRBJ1-1; perhaps TRBD1 as D (5 bases). Germline-derived CDR1 and CDR2 are SGDLS and YYNGEE. CDR3 length: 16 residues. Trimming left V 4 bases short and J 1 base short, with 17 bases between. The CDR3: CASSPRGGSGNTEAFF. For the CDR3, the DNA is TGTGCCAGCAGCCCCCGGGGGGGGTCGGGGAACACTGAAGCTTTCTTT.

The chain couples TRBV2 to TRBJ1-3; TRBD1 matches at 8 bases. In germline, CDR1 is SNHLY, CDR2 FYNNEI. V was clipped by 10 bases and J by 4 bases; unmatched bases: 6. The CDR3 contains 13 residues. This chain's CDR3 is CATETGAGNTIYF. The CDR3 region has the DNA TGTGCCACTGAGACAGGGGCCGGAAACACCATATATTTT.

The genes are TRBV9 and TRBJ2-5, with D uncertain. Germline V gene lookup returns CDR1 SGDLS and CDR2 YYNGEE. The CDR3 is 14 amino acids. The V gene lost 1 base and the J gene lost 3 bases, with 10 bases spanning the gap. CDR3 bases: TGTGCCAGCAGCGTACCAGACTCAGAAGAGACCCAGTACTTC. Its protein is CASSVPDSEETQYF.

The rearrangement links TRBV27 to TRBJ2-7; the D gene could be TRBD1 or TRBD2 (5 bases each). Germline assignment: CDR1 MNHEY and CDR2 SMNVEV (reference sequence). There are 14 residues in the CDR3. The V end was cut by 7 bases, the J end by 6 bases, with 19 bases between. CDR3 in amino acids: CASNRDGPAGEQYF. The CDR3 DNA follows: TGTGCCAGCAACCGGGACGGGCCAGCCGGCGAGCAGTACTTC.

The chain uses TRBV28 and TRBJ1-6; D gene unclear. The V and J ends lost 3 bases and 0 bases respectively, with 12 bases between them. Germline V gives CDR1 MDHEN, CDR2 SYDVKM. The CDR3 has 17 amino acids. The CDR3 region has the DNA TGTGCCAGCAGTTTTGCTGGAATAAGCTCCTATAATTCACCCCTCCACTTT. This codes for CASSFAGISSYNSPLHF. The full variable domain, with the rest looked up from reference TRBV28 and TRBJ1-6, is DVKVTQSSRYLVKRTGEKVFLECVQDMDHENMFWYRQDPGLGLRLIYFSYDVKMKEKGDIPEGYSVSREKKERFSLILESASTNQTSMYLCASSFAGISSYNSPLHFGNGTRLTVT.

The rearrangement links TRBV4-1 to TRBJ1-3; D remains unclear. The V gene lost 3 bases and the J gene lost 1 base, with 4 bases spanning the gap. CDR3 length: 13 residues. Germline assignment: CDR1 MGHRA and CDR2 YSYEKL. The CDR3 DNA reads as TGCGCCAGCAGCCAGGAATCTGGAAACACCATATATTTT. It yields the protein CASSQESGNTIYF.

The rearrangement joins TRBV5-5 to TRBJ1-5; 8 bases fit TRBD1. The CDR3 has 16 amino acids. The germline V gene encodes CDR1 SGHKS and CDR2 YYEKEE (reference sequence). V was pared by 0 bases and J by 2 bases, with 4 bases of the junction left unmatched. The CDR3 protein is CASSLGGTGGNQPQHF. CDR3 sequence (DNA): TGTGCCAGCAGCTTGGGCGGGACAGGAGGCAATCAGCCCCAGCATTTT.

The genes are TRBV27 and TRBJ2-1; the D gene is possibly TRBD2 (6 bases). V was cut by 2 bases and J by 0 bases, with 8 bases left in between. The CDR3 runs 15 residues. Germline V lookup: CDR1 MNHEY, CDR2 SMNVEV (reference sequence). The CDR3 DNA follows: TGTGCCAGCAGTTTACACGGGAGCTCCTACAATGAGCAGTTCTTC. It specifies CASSLHGSSYNEQFF.

The chain carries TRBV6-6 and TRBJ1-5; 9 positions agree with TRBD1. Germline CDR1 is MNHNY and CDR2 is SVGAGI (reference sequence). The V segment lost 6 bases and the J segment 4 bases; nucleotides outside the gene matches: 4. The CDR3 sequence is 14 residues long. CDR3 sequence reads: CASSDRGKNQPQHF. Here the CDR3 DNA reads TGTGCCAGCAGCGACAGGGGGAAAAATCAGCCCCAGCATTTT.

The rearrangement uses TRBV6-1 and TRBJ1-6; D not resolved. This CDR3 has 16 residues. Per the germline V gene, CDR1 is MNHNS and CDR2 is SASEGT. Trimming cost V 6 bases and J 0 bases, with 12 bases left between them. CDR3 sequence: CASRERRSSYNSPLHF. CDR3 nucleotides: TGTGCCAGCAGAGAACGACGGAGCTCCTATAATTCACCCCTCCACTTT.

This clone has a single count. The chain carries TRBV30 and TRBJ1-1, with D perhaps TRBD1 (5 bases). This CDR3 is built from 14 residues. The germline V and J ends were trimmed by 3 bases and 1 base, with 12 bases remaining between them. Germline assignment: CDR1 GTSNPN and CDR2 SVGIG (reference sequence). The CDR3 nucleotides read TGTGCCTGGAGGCATTCAGGGAGGAACACTGAAGCTTTCTTT. It codes for CAWRHSGRNTEAFF.

This rearrangement joins TRBV6-5 to TRBJ2-5; tentatively, D is TRBD1 (5 bases). Per the germline V gene, CDR1 is MNHEY and CDR2 is SVGAGI. Trimming stripped 6 bases from V and 4 bases from J, with 6 bases between. There are 11 residues in the CDR3. As DNA, the CDR3 is TGTGCCAGCAGGACAGCAGAGACCCAGTACTTC. Protein sequence: CASRTAETQYF.

The rearrangement joins TRBV9 to TRBJ2-5; D may be TRBD1 (5 bases). Looked up from germline, CDR1 is SGDLS and CDR2 is YYNGEE. V was trimmed by 0 bases and J by 7 bases, leaving 13 bases between them. CDR3 length: 14 residues. The CDR3 reads CASSVGREAGTQYF. The CDR3 nucleotides read TGTGCCAGCAGCGTAGGCAGGGAAGCAGGGACCCAGTACTTC.

The chain recombines TRBV15 with TRBJ2-5; D may match TRBD1 or TRBD2 (5 bases each). The CDR3 runs 14 residues. V dropped 5 bases and J dropped 0 bases, with 10 bases sitting between them. CDR1 LNHNV and CDR2 YYDKDF come from the germline V gene (reference sequence). The DNA for the CDR3 is TGTGCCACCAGCTTCGGGACGGACCAAGAGACCCAGTACTTC. Protein sequence: CATSFGTDQETQYF.

In this sample, this clone turned up once. The chain recombines TRBV19 with TRBJ2-7, with 7 bases aligning to TRBD1. The V gene's germline CDR1 is LNHDA and CDR2 SQIVND (reference sequence). The CDR3 is 13 amino acids. The V segment lost 1 base and the J segment 3 bases; nucleotides outside the gene matches: 0. This CDR3 is CASSIGTGYEQYF. The CDR3 nucleotides are TGTGCCAGTAGTATAGGGACAGGCTACGAGCAGTACTTC.

CDR3 DNA sequence: TGTGCCAGTAGTGCCACAAGGGGTGGGAACACTGAAGCTTTCTTT. This gives the protein CASSATRGGNTEAFF. V gene TRBV19 combines with J gene TRBJ1-1, with D perhaps matching TRBD1 (5 bases). There are 15 residues in the CDR3. V lost 5 bases, J lost 1 base, and 14 bases lay in between. Germline V gene lookup returns CDR1 LNHDA and CDR2 SQIVND (reference sequence).

There are a few counts of this clone. The rearrangement links TRBV30 to TRBJ2-7; TRBD2 matches 15 bases. This CDR3 has 16 residues. Germline V gene sequence: CDR1 GTSNPN, CDR2 SVGIG (reference sequence). V gave up 4 bases and J gave up 4 bases; unmatched junction bases: 8. CDR3 loop: CAWTGTSGGSWYEQYF. The CDR3 region has the DNA TGTGCCTGGACCGGGACTAGCGGGGGGAGTTGGTACGAGCAGTACTTC.

The V and J genes are TRBV6-1 and TRBJ1-5; D may be TRBD1 (5 bases). Between the trimmed V and J ends, which lost 5 bases and 4 bases, there was a span of 12 bases. This CDR3 comprises 14 residues. Germline lookup yields CDR1 MNHNS and CDR2 SASEGT. CDR3 loop: CASSNRGDNQPQHF. CDR3 nucleotides: TGTGCCAGCAGTAACAGAGGGGATAATCAGCCCCAGCATTTT.

This chain links TRBV11-2 with TRBJ1-2; the D is unclear. The CDR3 totals 14 residues. Trimming shortened V by 3 bases and J by 0 bases, and 8 bases separated the two germline ends. CDR1 is SGHAT and CDR2 is FQNNGV in the germline V gene. The chain's CDR3 is CASSFLGANYGYTF. For the CDR3, the DNA is TGTGCCAGCAGCTTTTTGGGCGCTAACTATGGCTACACCTTC.

This chain uses TRBV6-5 with TRBJ1-4; possible D gene TRBD1, 6 bases. The germline CDR1 and CDR2 sequences are MNHEY and SVGAGI. The CDR3 has 15 residues. V dropped 2 bases and J dropped 3 bases, with 10 bases sitting between them. The CDR3 reads CASSYDGTSNEKLFF. The CDR3 region has the DNA TGTGCCAGCAGTTACGACGGGACATCTAATGAAAAACTGTTTTTT.

This CDR3 is CASSLGGALNTGELFF. For the CDR3, the DNA is TGTGCCAGCAGCTTAGGTGGGGCGCTAAACACCGGGGAGCTGTTTTTT. The rearrangement joins TRBV7-6 to TRBJ2-2; maybe TRBD1 (5 bases). Germline-derived CDR1 and CDR2 are SGHVS and FNYEAQ. The CDR3 totals 16 residues. V lost 1 base, J lost 2 bases, and 11 bases lay in between. Variable domain in full (rest from reference TRBV7-6 and TRBJ2-2): GAGVSQSPRYKVTKRGQDVALRCDPISGHVSLYWYRQALGQGPEFLTYFNYEAQQDKSGLPNDRFSAERPEGSISTLTIQRTEQRDSAMYRCASSLGGALNTGELFFGEGSRLTVL.